This T cell receptor beta chain was captured by sequencing in a study of blood T cells in healthy people across ages. Study observations and caveats: Observed TCR beta diversity showed a strong correlation with the percentage of naive T cells as measured by flow cytometry.

A sample-barcoded 5' primer and a J-beta primer mix were used in a second PCR of about 7 to 11 cycles. TCRdb processed the 5' RACE reads anew with MiXCR; each CDR3 protein has one entry. The sample has over 500,000 distinct CDR3 sequences; 52% are singletons. Germline CDR1 reads SQVTM; CDR2 reads ANQGSEA. This CDR3 region has 15 residues. Losses at the gene ends were 4 bases for V and 3 bases for J; bases not matched to a gene: 9. In the case of this clonotype: The antigen is not known.

The origin of this receptor is an elderly woman in good health. The sample comprised blood. This chain connects TRBV29-1 to TRBJ2-7; TRBD2 matches at 10 bases. CDR3 region: CSVGLAGASGYEQYF. In DNA form, the CDR3 reads TGCAGCGTTGGGCTAGCGGGAGCCTCGGGCTACGAGCAGTACTTC.